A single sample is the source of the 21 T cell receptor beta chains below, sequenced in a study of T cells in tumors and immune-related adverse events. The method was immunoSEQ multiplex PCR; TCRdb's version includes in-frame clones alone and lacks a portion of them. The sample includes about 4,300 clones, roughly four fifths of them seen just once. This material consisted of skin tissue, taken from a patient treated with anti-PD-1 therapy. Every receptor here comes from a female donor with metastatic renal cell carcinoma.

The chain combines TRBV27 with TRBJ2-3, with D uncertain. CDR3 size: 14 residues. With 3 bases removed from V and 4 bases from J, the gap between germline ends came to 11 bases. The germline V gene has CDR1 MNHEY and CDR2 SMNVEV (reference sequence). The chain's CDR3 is CASSLDDTSDTQYF. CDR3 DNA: TGTGCCAGCAGTTTGGACGATACCTCAGATACGCAGTATTTT.

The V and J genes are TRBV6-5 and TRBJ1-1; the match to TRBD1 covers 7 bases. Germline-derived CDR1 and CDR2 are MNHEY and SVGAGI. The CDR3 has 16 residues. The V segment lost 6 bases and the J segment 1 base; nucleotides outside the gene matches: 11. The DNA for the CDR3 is TGTGCCAGCAGCTACAGGGGAGTTCTCAGGAACACTGAAGCTTTCTTT. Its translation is CASSYRGVLRNTEAFF.

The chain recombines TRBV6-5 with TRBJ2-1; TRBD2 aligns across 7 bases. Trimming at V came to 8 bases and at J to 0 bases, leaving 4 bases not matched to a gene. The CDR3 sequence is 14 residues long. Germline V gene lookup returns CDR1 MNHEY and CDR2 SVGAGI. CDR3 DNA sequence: TGTGCCAGCCGGGGCGGGGGCTCCTACAATGAGCAGTTCTTC. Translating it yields CASRGGGSYNEQFF.

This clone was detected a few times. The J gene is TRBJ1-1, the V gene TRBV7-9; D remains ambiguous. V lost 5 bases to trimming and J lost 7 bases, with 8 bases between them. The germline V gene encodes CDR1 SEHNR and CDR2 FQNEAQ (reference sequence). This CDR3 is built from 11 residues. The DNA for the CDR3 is TGTGCCAGCAGCCGAGTTGTTGAAGCTTTCTTT. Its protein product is CASSRVVEAFF.

CDR3 sequence: CASSEFGAVDEQYF. In DNA, the CDR3 is TGTGCCAGCAGTGAGTTTGGGGCCGTTGACGAGCAGTACTTC. V is TRBV6-1 and J is TRBJ2-7; TRBD1 is a possible D gene (5 bases). There are 14 residues in the CDR3. Per germline, CDR1 MNHNS and CDR2 SASEGT. The V gene lost 3 bases and the J gene lost 5 bases, with 14 bases spanning the gap.

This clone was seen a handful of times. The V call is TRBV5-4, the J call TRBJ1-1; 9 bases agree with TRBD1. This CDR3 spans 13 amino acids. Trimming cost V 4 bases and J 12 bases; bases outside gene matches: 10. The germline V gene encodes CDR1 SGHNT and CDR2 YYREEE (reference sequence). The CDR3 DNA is TGTGCCAGCAGCGCAGACCGGGACAGGGTAACTTTCTTT. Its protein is CASSADRDRVTFF.

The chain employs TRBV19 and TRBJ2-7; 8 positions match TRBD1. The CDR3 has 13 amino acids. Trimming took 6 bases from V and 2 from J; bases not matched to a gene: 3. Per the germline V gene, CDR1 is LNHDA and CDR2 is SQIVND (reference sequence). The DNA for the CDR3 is TGTGCCAGTAGAACAGGGGGAACCTACGAGCAGTACTTC. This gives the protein CASRTGGTYEQYF.

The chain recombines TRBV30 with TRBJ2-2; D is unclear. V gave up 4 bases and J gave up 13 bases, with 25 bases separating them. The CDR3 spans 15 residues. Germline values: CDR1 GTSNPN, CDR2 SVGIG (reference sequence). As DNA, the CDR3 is TGTGCCTGGACTAAAGAAATTTTTCTCCCAAGTGCGCTGTTTTTT. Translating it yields CAWTKEIFLPSALFF.

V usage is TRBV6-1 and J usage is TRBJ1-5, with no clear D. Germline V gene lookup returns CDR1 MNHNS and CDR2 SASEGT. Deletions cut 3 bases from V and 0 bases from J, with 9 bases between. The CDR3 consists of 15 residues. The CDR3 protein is CASSEGLNSNQPQHF. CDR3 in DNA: TGTGCCAGCAGTGAGGGTCTGAATAGCAATCAGCCCCAGCATTTT.

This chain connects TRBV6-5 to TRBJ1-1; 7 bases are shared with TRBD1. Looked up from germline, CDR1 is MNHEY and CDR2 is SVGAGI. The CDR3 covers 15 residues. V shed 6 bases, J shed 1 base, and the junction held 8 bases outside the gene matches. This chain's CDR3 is CASRPGQVRNTEAFF. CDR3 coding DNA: TGTGCCAGCAGACCCGGACAGGTGAGGAACACTGAAGCTTTCTTT.

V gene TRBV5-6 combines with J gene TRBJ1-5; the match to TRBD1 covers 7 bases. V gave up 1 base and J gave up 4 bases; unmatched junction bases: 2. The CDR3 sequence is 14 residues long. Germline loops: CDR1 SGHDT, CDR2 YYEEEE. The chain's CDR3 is CASSLQGGNQPQHF. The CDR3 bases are TGTGCCAGCAGCTTGCAGGGGGGAAATCAGCCCCAGCATTTT.

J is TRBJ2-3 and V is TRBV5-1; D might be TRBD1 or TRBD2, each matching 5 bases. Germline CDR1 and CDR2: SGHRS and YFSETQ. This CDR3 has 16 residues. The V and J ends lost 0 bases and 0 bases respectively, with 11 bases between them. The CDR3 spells CASSLVGTDSTDTQYF. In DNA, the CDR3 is TGCGCCAGCAGCTTGGTAGGGACGGATAGCACAGATACGCAGTATTTT.

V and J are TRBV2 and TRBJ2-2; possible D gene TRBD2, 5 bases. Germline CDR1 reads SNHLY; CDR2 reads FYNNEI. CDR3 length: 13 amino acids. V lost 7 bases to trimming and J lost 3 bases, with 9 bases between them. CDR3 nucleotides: TGTGCCAGCATCGGAGGTTACACCGGGGAGCTGTTTTTT. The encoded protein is CASIGGYTGELFF. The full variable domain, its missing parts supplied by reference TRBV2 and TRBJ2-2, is EPEVTQTPSHQVTQMGQEVILRCVPISNHLYFYWYRQILGQKVEFLVSFYNNEISEKSEIFDDQFSVERPDGSNFTLKIRSTKLEDSAMYFCASIGGYTGELFFGEGSRLTVL.

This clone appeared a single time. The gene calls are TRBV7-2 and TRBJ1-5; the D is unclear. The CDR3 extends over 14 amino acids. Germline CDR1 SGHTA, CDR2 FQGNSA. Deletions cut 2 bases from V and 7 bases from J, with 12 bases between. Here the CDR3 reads CASSLTRTGQPQHF. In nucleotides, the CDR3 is TGTGCCAGCAGCTTAACCCGGACGGGCCAGCCCCAGCATTTT. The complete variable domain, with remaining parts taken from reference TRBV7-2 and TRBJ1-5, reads GAGVSQSPSNKVTEKGKDVELRCDPISGHTALYWYRQSLGQGLEFLIYFQGNSAPDKSGLPSDRFSAERTGGSVSTLTIQRTQQEDSAVYLCASSLTRTGQPQHFGDGTRLSIL.

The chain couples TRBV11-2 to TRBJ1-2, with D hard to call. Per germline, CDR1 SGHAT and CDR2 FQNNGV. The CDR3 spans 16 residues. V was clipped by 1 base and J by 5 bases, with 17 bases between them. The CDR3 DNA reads TGTGCCAGCAGCTTAGTGTGGGAGGACCGGAGGTATGGCTACACCTTC. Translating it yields CASSLVWEDRRYGYTF.

CDR3: CATSRDTTGELFF. In DNA, the CDR3 is TGTGCCACCAGCAGAGATACGACCGGGGAGCTGTTTTTT. The gene calls are TRBV15 and TRBJ2-2; D is unresolved. CDR1 is LNHNV, CDR2 YYDKDF, per germline (reference sequence). Trimming stripped 0 bases from V and 5 bases from J, with 4 bases between. The CDR3 consists of 13 residues.

This chain's CDR3 is CASSEGAGTEAFF. As DNA, the CDR3 is TGTGCCAGCAGTGAAGGGGCTGGGACTGAAGCTTTCTTT. V usage is TRBV6-1 and J usage is TRBJ1-1; no firm D call. Trimming removed 1 base at V and 5 bases at J, with 8 bases between. Germline CDR1 reads MNHNS; CDR2 reads SASEGT. The CDR3 extends over 13 amino acids.

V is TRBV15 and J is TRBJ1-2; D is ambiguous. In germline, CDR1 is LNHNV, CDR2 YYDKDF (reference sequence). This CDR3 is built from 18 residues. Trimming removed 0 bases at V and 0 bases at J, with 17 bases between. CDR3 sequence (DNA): TGTGCCACCAGCAGAGACCCCCTAGGGAGACTAGCTAACTATGGCTACACCTTC. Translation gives CATSRDPLGRLANYGYTF.

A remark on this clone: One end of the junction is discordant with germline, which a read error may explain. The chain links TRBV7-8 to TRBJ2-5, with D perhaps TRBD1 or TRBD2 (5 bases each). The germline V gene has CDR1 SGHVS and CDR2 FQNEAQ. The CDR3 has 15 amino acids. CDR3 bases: TGTGCCAGCAGTTTAGACGACAGTACGGGGGAGACCCAGTACTTC. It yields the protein CASSLDDSTGETQYF.

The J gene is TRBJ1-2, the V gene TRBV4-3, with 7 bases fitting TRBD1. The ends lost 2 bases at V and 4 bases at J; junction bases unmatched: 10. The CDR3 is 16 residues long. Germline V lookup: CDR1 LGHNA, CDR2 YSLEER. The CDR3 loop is CASSQSKGATLYGYTF. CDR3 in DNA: TGCGCCAGCAGCCAATCAAAGGGGGCGACCCTCTATGGCTACACCTTC.

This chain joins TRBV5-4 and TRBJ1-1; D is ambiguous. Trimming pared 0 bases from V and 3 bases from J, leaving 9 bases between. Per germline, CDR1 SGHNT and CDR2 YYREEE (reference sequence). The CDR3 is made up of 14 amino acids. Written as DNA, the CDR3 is TGTGCCAGCAGCTTGGGCCCAAGGGACACTGAAGCTTTCTTT. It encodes CASSLGPRDTEAFF.